The sequence of this TCR beta chain was determined in a study of blood T cells in healthy people across ages. PCR was performed a second time for about 6 to 11 cycles using a sample-barcoded 5' primer and a J-beta primer mix. From the 5' RACE reads, TCRdb called clonotypes with MiXCR, one entry per CDR3 protein. The table records over 1,500,000 distinct CDR3 sequences, 49% of them present only once. This clonotype appeared a few times. Its antigen remains unknown. Germline V gene lookup returns CDR1 DFQATT and CDR2 SNEGSKA (reference sequence). V lost 0 bases, J lost 3 bases, and 5 bases stayed unmatched. The CDR3 runs to 14 residues. Overall study results and limits: Long-lived donors had more naive CD4+ cells and higher diversity than aged donors. Estimated diversity, derived from one million T cells, was regarded as an underestimate. The unknown donor CMV status may have confounded expanded clonotype changes.

Sequences were obtained from blood. The chain recombines TRBV20-1 with TRBJ2-7; TRBD1 aligns across 7 bases. This TCR was recovered from a woman aged 35 to 49 in good health. The DNA of the CDR3 is TGCAGTGCTAGAGATAACCGACAGGGCTACGAGCAGTACTTC. As protein: CSARDNRQGYEQYF.